Below are 29 T cell receptor beta chains sequenced from a single sample in a study of shared clonotypes between healthy human individuals (dated by TCRdb to 2020 to 2022). CD8 naive samples were obtained by positive selection for CCR7 among CD45RO-negative cells, yielding a CD45RA+CCR7+ population from which TemRA cells were excluded. Libraries were prepared through the immunoSEQ multiplex PCR assay. In its TCRdb copy, this immuneACCESS table keeps in-frame sequences only and misses some clones. Where compared with another copy, unresolved V genes explain less than half of these, and the others have no known cause. This sample comprises roughly 1,800,000 clones, about 95% of them detected only once. The ten largest clones take up 1% to 1.5% of the sample. The sample was naive CD8+ T cells sorted from blood. The sample's cell subset or site label is to be understood as: CD45RA+CCR7+. Every receptor here comes from a man younger than 35 in good health.

This sequence joins TRBV11-2 and TRBJ2-3, with 8 bases fitting TRBD2. Germline V gene sequence: CDR1 SGHAT, CDR2 FQNNGV. With V trimmed by 2 bases and J by 2 bases, 3 bases remained unmatched. The CDR3 is 15 residues long. The CDR3 DNA reads TGTGCCAGCAGCTTAAGCGGGGGATCCACAGATACGCAGTATTTT. This translates into CASSLSGGSTDTQYF.

This clone was observed a single time. This rearrangement joins TRBV12-2 to TRBJ2-1; TRBD2 is taken as the D call from the table, unchecked against the DNA. TRBV12-2 is tagged as a pseudogene. The CDR3 is made up of 17 amino acids. The CDR3 nucleotides are TGTGCAAGTCGCCCCGAGGGGCGGGGTCGCTCCTACAATGAGCAGTTCTTC. This codes for CASRPEGRGRSYNEQFF.

The sample holds one count of this clone. This chain uses TRBV27 with TRBJ2-3; D is ambiguous. This CDR3 comprises 14 residues. Deletions cut 10 bases from V and 3 bases from J, with 17 bases between. Germline V gene lookup returns CDR1 MNHEY and CDR2 SMNVEV (reference sequence). The CDR3 DNA is TGTGCCACCTCTCCCCTTTCAAAAACAGATACGCAGTATTTT. This gives the protein CATSPLSKTDTQYF.

This clone was detected once. As DNA, the CDR3 is TGTGCCAGCAGCTCCGACAGGACTAGCAATCAGCCCCAGCATTTT. Amino acid sequence: CASSSDRTSNQPQHF. The chain joins TRBV7-9 to TRBJ1-5; possible D gene TRBD1, 6 bases. The ends were cut back, 4 bases at V and 0 bases at J, with 10 bases in the middle. Germline V gives CDR1 SEHNR, CDR2 FQNEAQ (reference sequence). This CDR3 has 15 amino acids.

Details on this clone: Other DNA sequences in this specimen translate into the identical CDR3. J is TRBJ2-7 and V is TRBV2; D remains ambiguous. V was cut by 0 bases and J by 3 bases, with 6 bases left in between. The CDR3 covers 13 residues. Germline V lookup: CDR1 SNHLY, CDR2 FYNNEI. The CDR3 region is CASSEARSYEQYF. The CDR3 region has the DNA TGTGCCAGCAGTGAAGCTCGAAGCTACGAGCAGTACTTC.

The chain links TRBV5-1 to TRBJ2-1; 8 positions match TRBD2. The V segment lost 7 bases and the J segment 5 bases; nucleotides outside the gene matches: 14. The CDR3 spans 16 residues. The V gene's germline CDR1 is SGHRS and CDR2 YFSETQ. The CDR3 DNA follows: TGCGCCAGCCGACCCATGTCGGGGGGGACCAACAATGAGCAGTTCTTC. Protein sequence: CASRPMSGGTNNEQFF.

DNA for the CDR3: TGTGCCAGCAGCCCCCGGGGGGATGAGCAGTTCTTC. Translating gives CASSPRGDEQFF. V usage is TRBV27 and J usage is TRBJ2-1, with TRBD2 identical over 7 bases. V shed 6 bases and J 8 bases; nucleotides not matched to a gene: 4. This CDR3 comprises 12 residues. CDR1 is MNHEY and CDR2 is SMNVEV in the germline V gene (reference sequence).

This sequence joins TRBV5-1 and TRBJ2-1; TRBD2 aligns across 8 bases. Trimming removed 3 bases from V and 8 bases from J; junction bases left unmatched: 7. Germline loops: CDR1 SGHRS, CDR2 YFSETQ. There are 14 residues in the CDR3. The CDR3 protein is CASSWRGDEYEQFF. As DNA, the CDR3 is TGCGCCAGCAGCTGGCGGGGGGATGAGTATGAGCAGTTCTTC.

This clone turned up a few times. The V call is TRBV9, the J call TRBJ2-3, with 12 bases that match TRBD2. The CDR3 loop spans 15 amino acids. The ends lost 3 bases at V and 3 bases at J; junction bases unmatched: 2. Germline CDR1 reads SGDLS; CDR2 reads YYNGEE. CDR3: CASSETSGRTDTQYF. The CDR3 nucleotides are TGTGCCAGCAGCGAGACTAGCGGGAGAACAGATACGCAGTATTTT.

This chain uses TRBV9 with TRBJ2-1; 7 bases map to TRBD2. The CDR3 has 17 amino acids. V dropped 0 bases and J dropped 2; count of bases not matched to a gene: 8. Germline CDR1 SGDLS, CDR2 YYNGEE. CDR3 in amino acids: CASSVGATSNPYNEQFF. CDR3 in DNA: TGTGCCAGCAGCGTAGGAGCGACTAGCAACCCCTACAATGAGCAGTTCTTC.

This clone was seen a handful of times. The rearrangement uses TRBV2 and TRBJ1-2; perhaps TRBD1 as D (5 bases). Germline-derived CDR1 and CDR2 are SNHLY and FYNNEI. There are 14 residues in the CDR3. The germline V and J ends were trimmed by 3 bases and 4 bases, with 12 bases remaining between them. This chain's CDR3 is CASSDAEGTYGYTF. Written as DNA, the CDR3 is TGTGCCAGCAGTGACGCCGAAGGGACCTATGGCTACACCTTC.

This chain links TRBV2 with TRBJ2-5, with D uncertain. The CDR3 contains 14 residues. Germline loops: CDR1 SNHLY, CDR2 FYNNEI. Trimming took off 3 bases at V and 2 bases at J, with 10 bases between the two ends. DNA of the CDR3: TGTGCCAGCAGTGACTCAGGCCATCAAGAGACCCAGTACTTC. It is translated as CASSDSGHQETQYF. The full variable domain, in which reference TRBV2 and TRBJ2-5 provide the parts outside the CDR3, is EPEVTQTPSHQVTQMGQEVILRCVPISNHLYFYWYRQILGQKVEFLVSFYNNEISEKSEIFDDQFSVERPDGSNFTLKIRSTKLEDSAMYFCASSDSGHQETQYFGPGTRLLVL.

The chain links TRBV7-9 to TRBJ1-1, with 9 bases that match TRBD1. This CDR3 is built from 15 residues. The J segment lost 1 base and the V segment lost 5 bases, leaving 5 bases of the junction unmatched. The germline V gene has CDR1 SEHNR and CDR2 FQNEAQ (reference sequence). DNA for the CDR3: TGTGCCAGCAGCGCCCGACAGGGGGGGAACACTGAAGCTTTCTTT. It codes for CASSARQGGNTEAFF.

This sequence joins TRBV9 and TRBJ2-1; 13 bases are a match to TRBD2. The V gene's germline CDR1 is SGDLS and CDR2 YYNGEE. The CDR3 is 17 amino acids. The J segment lost 5 bases and the V segment lost 4 bases, leaving 9 bases of the junction unmatched. CDR3 in DNA: TGTGCCAGCAGCTCAAGACTAGCGGGGGGAGGCGACAATGAGCAGTTCTTC. As protein: CASSSRLAGGGDNEQFF.

A note on this clone: In the same sample, other DNA sequences code for this CDR3. V gene TRBV4-1 combines with J gene TRBJ2-7, with 9 bases aligning to TRBD1. With 1 base clipped from V and 2 bases from J, the junction kept 6 bases outside the gene matches. CDR1 and CDR2 from the germline V gene are MGHRA and YSYEKL. The CDR3 loop spans 16 amino acids. DNA of the CDR3: TGCGCCAGCAGCCAAGCGTCCGGGACAGGGACCTACGAGCAGTACTTC. Translating it yields CASSQASGTGTYEQYF.

About this clone: This CDR3 is also generated by other DNA sequences in the sample. The CDR3 protein is CASSYFPGGYEQYF. DNA for the CDR3: TGTGCCAGCAGTTACTTCCCGGGTGGCTACGAGCAGTACTTC. The chain links TRBV6-5 to TRBJ2-7; D unresolved. Trimming removed 1 base at V and 3 bases at J, with 10 bases between. The length of the CDR3 is 14 residues. Germline CDR1 and CDR2: MNHEY and SVGAGI.

The J gene is TRBJ2-7, the V gene TRBV15, with D uncertain. V was trimmed by 5 bases and J by 3 bases, leaving 14 bases between them. CDR3 size: 14 residues. Per germline, CDR1 LNHNV and CDR2 YYDKDF (reference sequence). The CDR3 is CATSGGENFYEQYF. The DNA of the CDR3 is TGTGCCACCAGCGGTGGGGAAAATTTCTACGAGCAGTACTTC.

The chain couples TRBV10-2 to TRBJ2-1; TRBD2 might be the D (6 bases). Germline values: CDR1 WSHSY, CDR2 SAAADI. The V gene lost 7 bases and the J gene lost 0 bases, with 10 bases spanning the gap. The CDR3 loop spans 14 amino acids. The CDR3 here is CASIGGSSYNEQFF. For the CDR3, the DNA is TGCGCCAGCATCGGGGGATCCTCCTACAATGAGCAGTTCTTC.

Regarding this clone: In the same sample, other DNA sequences code for this CDR3. The chain carries TRBV27 and TRBJ1-6; 7 bases map to TRBD1. After removal of 3 bases from V and 8 bases from J, the junction contained 4 bases not matched to a gene. This CDR3 contains 14 residues. Germline V gene lookup returns CDR1 MNHEY and CDR2 SMNVEV (reference sequence). The CDR3 DNA sequence: TGTGCCAGCAGTTTTACAGGGGCAGATTCACCCCTCCACTTT. Residues: CASSFTGADSPLHF.

The gene calls are TRBV5-4 and TRBJ2-7, with D possibly being TRBD1 (6 bases). This CDR3 region has 14 residues. Germline-derived CDR1 and CDR2 are SGHNT and YYREEE (reference sequence). The V end lost 10 bases, the J end lost 2 bases, and 19 bases lay between the germline ends. As DNA, the CDR3 is TGTGCCGGGGGTCCGGGACAAGAGCCCTACGAGCAGTACTTC. Its protein is CAGGPGQEPYEQYF.

The chain uses TRBV7-9 and TRBJ1-2, with TRBD1 matching 7 bases. The V gene's germline CDR1 is SEHNR and CDR2 FQNEAQ (reference sequence). The CDR3 is made up of 16 amino acids. Trimming removed 5 bases from V and 2 bases from J; junction bases left unmatched: 11. Here the CDR3 DNA reads TGTGCCAGCAGCCGAGGGGCGGACAGGAAAAACTATGGCTACACCTTC. Residues: CASSRGADRKNYGYTF.

The chain couples TRBV28 to TRBJ1-1, with TRBD1 as a possible D gene (5 bases). CDR1 is MDHEN, CDR2 SYDVKM, per germline. Trimming cost V 7 bases and J 1 base, with 13 bases left between them. The CDR3 is 14 residues long. This CDR3 is CASNSRVRNTEAFF. CDR3 bases: TGTGCCAGCAATTCCAGGGTACGGAACACTGAAGCTTTCTTT.

This rearrangement joins TRBV4-2 to TRBJ1-6; unclear D gene. The V gene lost 0 bases and the J gene lost 6 bases, with 9 bases spanning the gap. Germline loops: CDR1 LGHNA, CDR2 YNFKEQ. This CDR3 has 15 residues. CDR3 sequence reads: CASSQDIAFNSPLHF. CDR3 nucleotide sequence: TGTGCCAGCAGCCAAGATATCGCCTTTAATTCACCCCTCCACTTT.

This chain uses TRBV30 with TRBJ1-1; TRBD1 matches 11 bases. This CDR3 is 14 amino acids long. Germline assignment: CDR1 GTSNPN and CDR2 SVGIG (reference sequence). With V trimmed by 5 bases and J by 3 bases, 5 bases remained unmatched. The CDR3, as DNA: TGTGCCTGGGGACAGGGGGCGGGTTACACTGAAGCTTTCTTT. It is translated as CAWGQGAGYTEAFF.

The chain carries TRBV7-6 and TRBJ2-1, with 9 bases matching TRBD1. The V gene's germline CDR1 is SGHVS and CDR2 FNYEAQ. The CDR3 covers 16 residues. V was clipped by 5 bases and J by 8 bases; unmatched bases: 13. The CDR3 here is CASSEQPGQGSDEQFF. In DNA, the CDR3 is TGTGCCAGCAGCGAGCAACCGGGACAGGGTTCGGATGAGCAGTTCTTC.

The rearrangement joins TRBV4-1 to TRBJ1-1, with D hard to call. Germline CDR1 MGHRA, CDR2 YSYEKL. The CDR3 loop spans 16 amino acids. Trimming pared 1 base from V and 1 base from J, leaving 13 bases between. The CDR3 spells CASSQVENLRNTEAFF. As DNA, the CDR3 is TGCGCCAGCAGCCAAGTGGAGAATCTTAGGAACACTGAAGCTTTCTTT.

V usage is TRBV4-3 and J usage is TRBJ2-1; 9 bases agree with TRBD2. In germline, CDR1 is LGHNA, CDR2 YSLEER. V dropped 0 bases and J dropped 4; count of bases not matched to a gene: 7. The CDR3 consists of 17 residues. The CDR3 region is CASSQDLASGNYNEQFF. The CDR3 bases are TGCGCCAGCAGCCAAGATCTGGCTAGCGGGAATTACAATGAGCAGTTCTTC.

This clone was seen just once. The V call is TRBV4-3, the J call TRBJ1-2, with D hard to call. Germline CDR1 is LGHNA and CDR2 is YSLEER. This CDR3 comprises 14 residues. Trimming removed 5 bases from V and 7 bases from J, with 17 bases in between. The CDR3 DNA follows: TGCGCCAGCAGCGGTGGAGGTTCTTCGGGTGGCTACACCTTC. Protein sequence: CASSGGGSSGGYTF.

As DNA, the CDR3 is TGCGCCAGCAGCCAAGACCACATAAAATATGTAGGGGAAGAGACCCAGTACTTC. Amino acid sequence: CASSQDHIKYVGEETQYF. The V gene is TRBV4-3, the J gene TRBJ2-5, with D possibly TRBD1 on 5 matching bases. With 0 bases removed from V and 3 bases from J, the gap between germline ends came to 20 bases. The germline V gene has CDR1 LGHNA and CDR2 YSLEER. This CDR3 is 18 amino acids long.